These T cell receptor beta chains were read from a single sample in a study of shared clonotypes between healthy human individuals. TCRdb's table, derived via immunoSEQ multiplex PCR, lists solely in-frame clones and lacks some. Here the sample spans about a million clones, 76% being singletons. The sequenced sample was memory CD4+ T cells sorted from blood. These TCRs come from a man between 18 and 35 years old in good health. CDR3s include the opening cysteine and the closing phenylalanine or tryptophan. The D gene is left open where the match is weak. For some rows the clone size is stated as once, few or many, or as a class when expanded; others skip it.

D gene: .; V gene: TRBV11-2; J gene: TRBJ1-1; clone size: .; CDR3 DNA: TGTGCCAGCAGCTCCAGCGACAGGTCGAACACTGAAGCTTTCTTT; CDR3 protein: CASSSSDRSNTEAFF
D gene: .; V gene: TRBV30; J gene: TRBJ1-4; clone size: .; CDR3 DNA: TGTGCCTGGAGTCGACAGCTACTATTAGACAAACTGTTTTTT; CDR3 protein: CAWSRQLLLDKLFF
D gene: .; V gene: TRBV2; J gene: TRBJ1-6; clone size: few; CDR3 DNA: TGTGCCAGCAGTTCCGGGATTAATTCACCCCTCCACTTT; CDR3 protein: CASSSGINSPLHF
D gene: .; V gene: TRBV10-3; J gene: TRBJ1-1; clone size: few; CDR3 DNA: TGTGCCATCAGTGAAGCTTTCTTT; CDR3 protein: CAISEAFF
D gene: .; V gene: TRBV4-3; J gene: TRBJ1-6; clone size: .; CDR3 DNA: TGCGCCAGCAGCCAAGCGTTACCATCCCTAAATTCACCCCTCCACTTT; CDR3 protein: CASSQALPSLNSPLHF
D gene: .; V gene: TRBV6-1; J gene: TRBJ1-3; clone size: few; CDR3 DNA: TGTGCCAGCAGTGAAGGGGGCTCGGGTGGAAACACCATATATTTT; CDR3 protein: CASSEGGSGGNTIYF
D gene: .; V gene: TRBV7-2; J gene: TRBJ1-1; clone size: .; CDR3 DNA: TGTGCCAGCCCTAACAGACAACGGATTGTAGCTTTCTTT; CDR3 protein: CASPNRQRIVAFF
D gene: .; V gene: TRBV9; J gene: TRBJ1-1; clone size: .; CDR3 DNA: TGTGCCAGCAGTGCCGGACGGGTGAACACTGAAGCTTTCTTT; CDR3 protein: CASSAGRVNTEAFF
D gene: TRBD1; V gene: TRBV7-8; J gene: TRBJ1-6; clone size: few; CDR3 DNA: TGTGCCAGCAGAGCCCGGGACAGTCTTAATTCACCCCTCCACTTT; CDR3 protein: CASRARDSLNSPLHF
D gene: .; V gene: TRBV7-9; J gene: TRBJ2-6; clone size: .; CDR3 DNA: TGTGCCAGCAGCTTAGCCAATCCAGGGGCTGGGGCCAACGTCCTGACTTTC; CDR3 protein: CASSLANPGAGANVLTF
D gene: TRBD2; V gene: TRBV10-3; J gene: TRBJ2-1; clone size: .; CDR3 DNA: TGTGCCATCTCCGGGGGGGACTCCGGCCCCTACAATGAGCAGTTCTTC; CDR3 protein: CAISGGDSGPYNEQFF
D gene: .; V gene: TRBV2; J gene: TRBJ1-2; clone size: .; CDR3 DNA: TGTGCCAGCTCGGGGTTGGGATACGGCTACACCTTC; CDR3 protein: CASSGLGYGYTF
D gene: .; V gene: TRBV5-4; J gene: TRBJ2-7; clone size: .; CDR3 DNA: TGTGCCAGCAGCTTCAGCGTCACCTACGAGCAGTACTTC; CDR3 protein: CASSFSVTYEQYF
D gene: TRBD1; V gene: TRBV18; J gene: TRBJ1-1; clone size: few; CDR3 DNA: TGTGCCAGCTCGCCCGGGACAGGGGGCCGGAACACTGAAGCTTTCTTT; CDR3 protein: CASSPGTGGRNTEAFF
D gene: .; V gene: TRBV7-8; J gene: TRBJ2-2; clone size: once; CDR3 DNA: TGTGCCAGCAGCCGAGACAGGAACACCGGGGAGCTGTTTTTT; CDR3 protein: CASSRDRNTGELFF
D gene: .; V gene: TRBV7-2; J gene: TRBJ1-1; clone size: .; CDR3 DNA: TGTGCCAGCAGCTGGGGCCAGAACACTGAAGCTTTCTTT; CDR3 protein: CASSWGQNTEAFF
D gene: TRBD2; V gene: TRBV5-1; J gene: TRBJ2-7; clone size: .; CDR3 DNA: TGCGCCAGCAGCAAGTATACTAGCGGGCCCACAGGGGAGCAGTACTTC; CDR3 protein: CASSKYTSGPTGEQYF
D gene: .; V gene: TRBV2; J gene: TRBJ1-3; clone size: few; CDR3 DNA: TGTGCCAGCGCGACTCGAAACACCATATATTTT; CDR3 protein: CASATRNTIYF
D gene: .; V gene: TRBV9; J gene: TRBJ2-7; clone size: .; CDR3 DNA: TGTGCCAGCAGCGTAGGGGGTAACAGCTACGAGCAGTACTTC; CDR3 protein: CASSVGGNSYEQYF
D gene: .; V gene: TRBV6-1; J gene: TRBJ1-6; clone size: .; CDR3 DNA: TGTGCCAGCAGTGAAATTGAAGGAAACTCACCCCTCCACTTT; CDR3 protein: CASSEIEGNSPLHF
D gene: .; V gene: TRBV6-1; J gene: TRBJ2-7; clone size: .; CDR3 DNA: TGTGCCAGCAGAGAGCCTTTAGGAACAACCTACGAGCAGTACTTC; CDR3 protein: CASREPLGTTYEQYF
D gene: .; V gene: TRBV5-1; J gene: TRBJ2-5; clone size: once; CDR3 DNA: TGCGCCAGCAGCGTTCAGGGCCAGGGGCCCCAAGAGACCCAGTACTTC; CDR3 protein: CASSVQGQGPQETQYF
D gene: .; V gene: TRBV29-1; J gene: TRBJ2-7; clone size: once; CDR3 DNA: TGCAGCGTTGTCTCGGATTCCTACGAGCAGTACTTC; CDR3 protein: CSVVSDSYEQYF
D gene: .; V gene: TRBV6-1; J gene: TRBJ1-3; clone size: .; CDR3 DNA: TGTGCCAGCAGCCAGGGCGGAAACACCATATATTTT; CDR3 protein: CASSQGGNTIYF
D gene: TRBD2; V gene: TRBV5-1; J gene: TRBJ2-2; clone size: .; CDR3 DNA: TGCGCCAGCAGCCCCCGGGCGGGAGTACCGAACACCGGGGAGCTGTTTTTT; CDR3 protein: CASSPRAGVPNTGELFF
D gene: .; V gene: TRBV9; J gene: TRBJ1-3; clone size: .; CDR3 DNA: TGTGCCAGCAGCGCAACGAATGGAAACACCATATATTTT; CDR3 protein: CASSATNGNTIYF
D gene: TRBD2; V gene: TRBV2; J gene: TRBJ2-5; clone size: .; CDR3 DNA: TGTGCCAGCAGTGAGACTAGCGTAGGAGAGACCCAGTACTTC; CDR3 protein: CASSETSVGETQYF
D gene: .; V gene: TRBV19; J gene: TRBJ1-5; clone size: .; CDR3 DNA: TGTGCCAGTAGTAGAACCTACAGGGAGGGCCAGCATTTT; CDR3 protein: CASSRTYREGQHF
D gene: .; V gene: TRBV27; J gene: TRBJ2-4; clone size: .; CDR3 DNA: TGTGCCAGCAGTAGTAGGGACGGGGGAAACATTCAGTACTTC; CDR3 protein: CASSSRDGGNIQYF
D gene: TRBD1; V gene: TRBV19; J gene: TRBJ1-1; clone size: .; CDR3 DNA: TGTGCCAGTAGTATTAACAGGGGGATCAGTGAAGCTTTCTTT; CDR3 protein: CASSINRGISEAFF
D gene: TRBD1; V gene: TRBV5-1; J gene: TRBJ2-3; clone size: .; CDR3 DNA: TGCGCCAGCAGTTCCGGACAGGGAGTTGCAGATACGCAGTATTTT; CDR3 protein: CASSSGQGVADTQYF
D gene: .; V gene: TRBV28; J gene: TRBJ1-4; clone size: .; CDR3 DNA: TGTGCCAGCAGTTTTCCTTCGGGGGAAAAACTGTTTTTT; CDR3 protein: CASSFPSGEKLFF
D gene: .; V gene: TRBV2; J gene: TRBJ2-5; clone size: few; CDR3 DNA: TGTGCCAGCAGGGACAGAGCCGGGACCACTGCGGAGACCCAGTACTTC; CDR3 protein: CASRDRAGTTAETQYF
D gene: TRBD2; V gene: TRBV5-1; J gene: TRBJ2-5; clone size: .; CDR3 DNA: TGCGCCAGCAGCTTACGGGGGAGGGGAGAGACCCAGTACTTC; CDR3 protein: CASSLRGRGETQYF
D gene: TRBD1; V gene: TRBV29-1; J gene: TRBJ1-1; clone size: few; CDR3 DNA: TGCAGCATCTCAATGGGGACAGGGAACACTGAAGCTTTCTTT; CDR3 protein: CSISMGTGNTEAFF
D gene: TRBD2; V gene: TRBV7-7; J gene: TRBJ2-5; clone size: .; CDR3 DNA: TGTGCTAGCAGCTTGTCTAGCGGCTACCGGAGAGAAGAGACCCAGTACTTC; CDR3 protein: CASSLSSGYRREETQYF
D gene: .; V gene: TRBV1; J gene: TRBJ2-7; clone size: .; CDR3 DNA: TGCACCAGCAGCCACCCCTTCTACGAGCAGTACTTC; CDR3 protein: CTSSHPFYEQYF
D gene: TRBD1; V gene: TRBV30; J gene: TRBJ2-7; clone size: .; CDR3 DNA: TGTGCCTGGGGGACAGGTTTCGAGCAGTACTTC; CDR3 protein: CAWGTGFEQYF
D gene: .; V gene: TRBV7-3; J gene: TRBJ1-1; clone size: few; CDR3 DNA: TGTGCCAGCAGTCTCAGGGGGAACACTGAAGCTTTCTTT; CDR3 protein: CASSLRGNTEAFF
D gene: .; V gene: TRBV18; J gene: TRBJ1-1; clone size: once; CDR3 DNA: TGTGCCAGCTCACCAGGGGGAAGGGGGGTAAATACTGAAGCTTTCTTT; CDR3 protein: CASSPGGRGVNTEAFF
D gene: .; V gene: TRBV4-1; J gene: TRBJ2-7; clone size: .; CDR3 DNA: TGCGCCAGCAGCCTACAGGGAATCGAATACTACGAGCAGTACTTC; CDR3 protein: CASSLQGIEYYEQYF
D gene: TRBD2; V gene: TRBV4-1; J gene: TRBJ2-1; clone size: many; CDR3 DNA: TGCGCCAGCAGCCTGGGACTAGCTTGGGAATATGAGCAGTTCTTC; CDR3 protein: CASSLGLAWEYEQFF
D gene: TRBD2; V gene: TRBV4-3; J gene: TRBJ2-7; clone size: .; CDR3 DNA: TGCGCCAGCAGCCTCGAGACTAGCGGCTCCTACGAGCAGTACTTC; CDR3 protein: CASSLETSGSYEQYF
D gene: .; V gene: TRBV30; J gene: TRBJ2-5; clone size: once; CDR3 DNA: TGTGCCTGGACCCTACCGGTGAAGCAAGAGACCCAGTACTTC; CDR3 protein: CAWTLPVKQETQYF
D gene: .; V gene: TRBV2; J gene: TRBJ2-2; clone size: few; CDR3 DNA: TGTGCCAGCAGTTGGAGCGAGAACACCGGGGAGCTGTTTTTT; CDR3 protein: CASSWSENTGELFF
D gene: TRBD1; V gene: TRBV6-1; J gene: TRBJ1-2; clone size: .; CDR3 DNA: TGTGCCAGCAGTGGGACAGGCGCTCCACTTAACTATGGCTACACCTTC; CDR3 protein: CASSGTGAPLNYGYTF
D gene: .; V gene: TRBV30; J gene: TRBJ1-6; clone size: .; CDR3 DNA: TGTGCCTGGAGACGTCTGAGGGATTCACCCCTCCACTTT; CDR3 protein: CAWRRLRDSPLHF
D gene: .; V gene: TRBV5-1; J gene: TRBJ2-2; clone size: .; CDR3 DNA: TGCGCCAGCAGCTTGATGGCCCAGGGTAACACCGGGGAGCTGTTTTTT; CDR3 protein: CASSLMAQGNTGELFF
D gene: .; V gene: TRBV27; J gene: TRBJ1-2; clone size: .; CDR3 DNA: TGTGCCAGCAGTTTAATGGCAGGAACCGCTCTTAACTATGGCTACACCTTC; CDR3 protein: CASSLMAGTALNYGYTF
D gene: .; V gene: TRBV7-9; J gene: TRBJ1-2; clone size: .; CDR3 DNA: TGTGCCAGCAGCTTAGGAGAGCGGCGGAACTATGGCTACACCTTC; CDR3 protein: CASSLGERRNYGYTF
D gene: .; V gene: TRBV6-6; J gene: TRBJ2-7; clone size: .; CDR3 DNA: TGTGCCAGCTCTCGATCGTACTCCTACGAGCAGTACTTC; CDR3 protein: CASSRSYSYEQYF
D gene: .; V gene: TRBV25-1; J gene: TRBJ2-5; clone size: once; CDR3 DNA: TGTGCCAGCAGTGCAGGGGACACCTACAGGACCCAGTACTTC; CDR3 protein: CASSAGDTYRTQYF